The rows below give T cell receptor beta chains drawn from one sample of a study of cytomegalovirus exposure and HLA in healthy donors. Only in-frame clones appear in the TCRdb table, and some are missing; sequencing was by immunoSEQ multiplex PCR. The table records tens of thousands of clones, less than 85% of them present only once. Sequences were obtained from PBMCs. The receptors derive from a woman between 50 and 59 years old in good health and CMV-seropositive. Both conserved end residues are part of each CDR3. The order of the fields is V gene, J gene, D gene, clone size, CDR3 protein, CDR3 DNA. D genes are given only for firm matches. A row's size may be missing; if present it is once, few, many or a size class.

v_gene: TRBV5-5; j_gene: TRBJ1-1; d_gene: -; abundance: -; CDR3aa: CASSLEQVTEAFF; CDR3nt: TGTGCCAGCAGCTTGGAACAGGTCACTGAAGCTTTCTTT
v_gene: TRBV5-4; j_gene: TRBJ2-5; d_gene: TRBD2; abundance: -; CDR3aa: CASSPQLAGGQMETQYF; CDR3nt: TGTGCCAGCAGCCCACAACTAGCGGGGGGCCAGATGGAGACCCAGTACTTC
v_gene: TRBV30; j_gene: TRBJ1-4; d_gene: TRBD1; abundance: -; CDR3aa: CAWSRDSRSEKLFF; CDR3nt: TGTGCCTGGAGTCGGGACAGTAGATCTGAAAAACTGTTTTTT
v_gene: TRBV16; j_gene: TRBJ2-7; d_gene: TRBD2; abundance: -; CDR3aa: CASSQSGTSGFYEQYF; CDR3nt: TGTGCCAGCAGCCAATCGGGGACTAGCGGGTTCTACGAGCAGTACTTC
v_gene: TRBV15; j_gene: TRBJ1-5; d_gene: -; abundance: once; CDR3aa: CATSRGAPNQPQHF; CDR3nt: TGTGCCACCAGCAGAGGAGCCCCCAATCAGCCCCAGCATTTT
v_gene: TRBV27; j_gene: TRBJ1-5; d_gene: TRBD1; abundance: -; CDR3aa: CASSLSGDRGRIQPQHF; CDR3nt: TGTGCCAGCAGTTTATCGGGGGACAGGGGGAGGATTCAGCCCCAGCATTTT
v_gene: TRBV4-2; j_gene: TRBJ1-4; d_gene: -; abundance: -; CDR3aa: CASSQALSGFNEKLFF; CDR3nt: TGTGCCAGCAGCCAAGCACTTAGCGGATTTAATGAAAAACTGTTTTTT
v_gene: TRBV10-3; j_gene: TRBJ2-3; d_gene: -; abundance: -; CDR3aa: CAIKDNTDTQYF; CDR3nt: TGTGCCATCAAGGACAACACAGATACGCAGTATTTT
v_gene: TRBV4-1; j_gene: TRBJ2-1; d_gene: TRBD2; abundance: -; CDR3aa: CASSPIGVREGLANEQFF; CDR3nt: TGCGCCAGCAGCCCAATAGGGGTAAGGGAGGGGCTGGCCAATGAGCAGTTCTTC
v_gene: TRBV6-1; j_gene: TRBJ1-5; d_gene: -; abundance: -; CDR3aa: CASSVSQGSNQPQHF; CDR3nt: TGTGCCAGCAGTGTCTCCCAGGGGAGCAATCAGCCCCAGCATTTT
v_gene: TRBV6-5; j_gene: TRBJ2-2; d_gene: -; abundance: few; CDR3aa: CASSYGPGELFF; CDR3nt: TGTGCCAGCAGTTACGGGCCCGGGGAGCTGTTTTTT
v_gene: TRBV9; j_gene: TRBJ1-5; d_gene: TRBD1; abundance: -; CDR3aa: CASSAGEDRGRQPQHF; CDR3nt: TGTGCCAGCAGCGCCGGAGAAGACAGGGGGCGGCAGCCCCAGCATTTT
v_gene: TRBV12-2; j_gene: TRBJ1-1; d_gene: -; abundance: -; CDR3aa: CASRFGWGPLNTEAFF; CDR3nt: TGTGCAAGTCGCTTTGGGTGGGGGCCCCTGAACACTGAAGCTTTCTTT
v_gene: TRBV13; j_gene: TRBJ2-7; d_gene: -; abundance: -; CDR3aa: CASSLGGPGHPYEQYF; CDR3nt: TGTGCCAGCAGCTTAGGGGGCCCGGGACACCCCTACGAGCAGTACTTC
v_gene: TRBV27; j_gene: TRBJ2-7; d_gene: -; abundance: -; CDR3aa: CASSLRIAHEQYF; CDR3nt: TGTGCCAGCAGTTTGAGAATAGCTCACGAGCAGTACTTC
v_gene: TRBV25-1; j_gene: TRBJ1-1; d_gene: TRBD1; abundance: -; CDR3aa: CASRGGVTEAFF; CDR3nt: TGTGCCAGCAGAGGGGGCGTCACTGAAGCTTTCTTT
v_gene: TRBV30; j_gene: TRBJ2-2; d_gene: TRBD2; abundance: -; CDR3aa: CAWRLAGNTGELFF; CDR3nt: TGTGCCTGGAGGCTAGCGGGGAACACCGGGGAGCTGTTTTTT
v_gene: TRBV6-1; j_gene: TRBJ2-7; d_gene: TRBD1; abundance: -; CDR3aa: CASSSGQTYEQYF; CDR3nt: TGTGCCAGCAGTTCGGGACAGACCTACGAGCAGTACTTC
v_gene: TRBV7-9; j_gene: TRBJ2-7; d_gene: -; abundance: many; CDR3aa: CASTGTNSYEQYF; CDR3nt: TGTGCCAGCACTGGGACAAACTCCTACGAGCAGTACTTC
v_gene: TRBV30; j_gene: TRBJ1-5; d_gene: TRBD1; abundance: -; CDR3aa: CAFRSGDRGLKSNQPQHF; CDR3nt: TGTGCCTTTCGCTCCGGGGACAGGGGCTTAAAGAGCAATCAGCCCCAGCATTTT
v_gene: TRBV30; j_gene: TRBJ2-5; d_gene: -; abundance: once; CDR3aa: CAWSRTREETQYF; CDR3nt: TGTGCCTGGAGTAGGACAAGGGAAGAGACCCAGTACTTC
v_gene: TRBV7-9; j_gene: TRBJ1-5; d_gene: -; abundance: -; CDR3aa: CASSPGRYSNQPQHF; CDR3nt: TGTGCCAGCAGCCCAGGGCGGTATAGCAATCAGCCCCAGCATTTT
v_gene: TRBV30; j_gene: TRBJ2-7; d_gene: -; abundance: -; CDR3aa: CAWSDGGPMGEQYF; CDR3nt: TGTGCCTGGAGTGATGGGGGCCCTATGGGCGAGCAGTACTTC
v_gene: TRBV5-6; j_gene: TRBJ2-7; d_gene: -; abundance: -; CDR3aa: CASSYLDEQYF; CDR3nt: TGTGCCAGCAGCTATCTCGACGAGCAGTACTTC
v_gene: TRBV2; j_gene: TRBJ2-7; d_gene: TRBD2; abundance: -; CDR3aa: CASSDVPLKSRLAGVYEQYF; CDR3nt: TGTGCCAGCAGTGATGTTCCCCTGAAGAGCAGGCTAGCGGGAGTCTACGAGCAGTACTTC
v_gene: TRBV7-9; j_gene: TRBJ1-1; d_gene: -; abundance: -; CDR3aa: CASSSPTAMGEAFF; CDR3nt: TGTGCCAGCAGCTCCCCGACAGCCATGGGGGAAGCTTTCTTT
v_gene: TRBV4-2; j_gene: TRBJ1-5; d_gene: TRBD1; abundance: few; CDR3aa: CASSQEQGPGNQPQHF; CDR3nt: TGTGCCAGCAGCCAGGAACAGGGGCCGGGGAATCAGCCCCAGCATTTT
v_gene: TRBV5-1; j_gene: TRBJ1-4; d_gene: TRBD1; abundance: -; CDR3aa: CASSLDWDRNEKLFF; CDR3nt: TGCGCCAGCAGCTTGGACTGGGACAGAAATGAAAAACTGTTTTTT
v_gene: TRBV21-1; j_gene: TRBJ2-7; d_gene: -; abundance: -; CDR3aa: CANGNQGEEDEQYF; CDR3nt: TGTGCTAATGGCAATCAGGGCGAAGAGGACGAGCAGTACTTC
v_gene: TRBV7-9; j_gene: TRBJ1-1; d_gene: TRBD1; abundance: -; CDR3aa: CASSLQGDTEAFF; CDR3nt: TGTGCCAGCAGCTTGCAGGGGGACACTGAAGCTTTCTTT
v_gene: TRBV5-6; j_gene: TRBJ2-7; d_gene: TRBD2; abundance: -; CDR3aa: CASSYGAGGNKGQYF; CDR3nt: TGTGCCAGCAGCTATGGAGCGGGGGGCAATAAGGGGCAGTACTTC
v_gene: TRBV2; j_gene: TRBJ1-1; d_gene: -; abundance: -; CDR3aa: CASEAAYTEAFF; CDR3nt: TGTGCCAGCGAGGCAGCCTACACTGAAGCTTTCTTT
v_gene: TRBV28; j_gene: TRBJ2-7; d_gene: TRBD1; abundance: -; CDR3aa: CASSLVRGQGFYEQYF; CDR3nt: TGTGCCAGCAGTTTAGTCCGGGGACAGGGGTTCTACGAGCAGTACTTC
v_gene: TRBV11-2; j_gene: TRBJ2-7; d_gene: -; abundance: -; CDR3aa: CASSLDISPAYEQYF; CDR3nt: TGTGCCAGCAGCTTAGATATCTCCCCAGCCTACGAGCAGTACTTC
v_gene: TRBV10-3; j_gene: TRBJ2-7; d_gene: -; abundance: -; CDR3aa: CAISESTGNEQYF; CDR3nt: TGTGCCATCAGTGAGTCAACAGGGAACGAGCAGTACTTC
v_gene: TRBV19; j_gene: TRBJ2-1; d_gene: -; abundance: -; CDR3aa: CASTPTSPLIYGGGDEQFF; CDR3nt: TGTGCCAGTACCCCAACTAGTCCGCTCATTTATGGAGGGGGCGATGAGCAGTTCTTC
v_gene: TRBV7-9; j_gene: TRBJ1-1; d_gene: -; abundance: -; CDR3aa: CASSFGTNTEAFF; CDR3nt: TGTGCCAGCAGCTTCGGGACTAACACTGAAGCTTTCTTT
v_gene: TRBV7-3; j_gene: TRBJ1-3; d_gene: -; abundance: -; CDR3aa: CASSLTGLNGNTIYF; CDR3nt: TGTGCCAGCAGCTTAACGGGACTGAATGGAAACACCATATATTTT
v_gene: TRBV11-2; j_gene: TRBJ2-2; d_gene: -; abundance: -; CDR3aa: CASRRLAGGELFF; CDR3nt: TGTGCCAGCAGAAGACTGGCGGGCGGGGAGCTGTTTTTT
v_gene: TRBV11-2; j_gene: TRBJ2-3; d_gene: TRBD2; abundance: -; CDR3aa: CASSPLLAGGPDTQYF; CDR3nt: TGTGCCAGCAGCCCCTTACTAGCGGGGGGGCCAGATACGCAGTATTTT
v_gene: TRBV19; j_gene: TRBJ2-6; d_gene: -; abundance: -; CDR3aa: CASSTVAARHSGANVLTF; CDR3nt: TGTGCCAGTAGCACAGTAGCGGCCAGACACTCTGGGGCCAACGTCCTGACTTTC
v_gene: TRBV29-1; j_gene: TRBJ2-5; d_gene: TRBD2; abundance: once; CDR3aa: CSVALAGWGETQYF; CDR3nt: TGCAGCGTTGCCCTAGCGGGGTGGGGTGAGACCCAGTACTTC
v_gene: TRBV5-1; j_gene: TRBJ2-5; d_gene: TRBD2; abundance: -; CDR3aa: CASSLGLAGDAETQYF; CDR3nt: TGCGCCAGCAGCTTGGGACTAGCGGGAGATGCGGAGACCCAGTACTTC
v_gene: TRBV18; j_gene: TRBJ1-2; d_gene: TRBD1; abundance: -; CDR3aa: CASSLLVTGGGGYTF; CDR3nt: TGTGCCAGCTCACTTCTTGTAACAGGGGGCGGTGGCTACACCTTC
v_gene: TRBV7-2; j_gene: TRBJ2-6; d_gene: TRBD1; abundance: -; CDR3aa: CASGGQGKMYGANVLTF; CDR3nt: TGTGCCAGCGGAGGACAGGGGAAAATGTATGGGGCCAACGTCCTGACTTTC
v_gene: TRBV7-3; j_gene: TRBJ2-3; d_gene: -; abundance: -; CDR3aa: CASSLRPSETDTQYF; CDR3nt: TGTGCCAGCAGCTTAAGGCCTAGCGAGACAGATACGCAGTATTTT
v_gene: TRBV7-3; j_gene: TRBJ2-3; d_gene: TRBD2; abundance: -; CDR3aa: CASSGSSGPSPSTDTQYF; CDR3nt: TGTGCCAGCAGCGGTTCTAGCGGACCCTCCCCTAGCACAGATACGCAGTATTTT
v_gene: TRBV19; j_gene: TRBJ1-2; d_gene: TRBD1; abundance: -; CDR3aa: CASRDREVEGYTF; CDR3nt: TGTGCCAGTAGGGACAGGGAGGTGGAAGGCTACACCTTC
v_gene: TRBV7-2; j_gene: TRBJ2-1; d_gene: TRBD2; abundance: -; CDR3aa: CASSLGAGGLYNEQFF; CDR3nt: TGTGCCAGCAGCTTAGGGGCGGGGGGGCTATACAATGAGCAGTTCTTC
v_gene: TRBV5-4; j_gene: TRBJ2-2; d_gene: -; abundance: -; CDR3aa: CASSLGAGTGELFF; CDR3nt: TGTGCCAGCAGCTTAGGGGCAGGCACCGGGGAGCTGTTTTTT
v_gene: TRBV30; j_gene: TRBJ2-1; d_gene: -; abundance: -; CDR3aa: CAWRRTSPIEGEQFF; CDR3nt: TGTGCCTGGAGGCGAACTAGCCCCATCGAGGGTGAGCAGTTCTTC
v_gene: TRBV10-3; j_gene: TRBJ2-5; d_gene: -; abundance: -; CDR3aa: CAISELVGGQETQYF; CDR3nt: TGTGCCATCAGTGAACTTGTAGGGGGACAAGAGACCCAGTACTTC
v_gene: TRBV6-5; j_gene: TRBJ1-5; d_gene: -; abundance: -; CDR3aa: CASSYSAAGNQPQHF; CDR3nt: TGTGCCAGCAGTTACTCTGCGGCTGGCAATCAGCCCCAGCATTTT
v_gene: TRBV9; j_gene: TRBJ1-2; d_gene: -; abundance: -; CDR3aa: CASSYLEGGGYTF; CDR3nt: TGTGCCAGCAGCTACTTAGAGGGTGGAGGCTACACCTTC